The entry below describes one T cell receptor (beta chain). This CDR3 is built from 15 residues. Trimming removed 2 bases from V and 1 base from J; junction bases left unmatched: 3. Per the germline V gene, CDR1 is SGHTA and CDR2 is FQGNSA. Splitting of each subset's genomic DNA was done evenly across several immunoSEQ plates. The protocol was immunoSEQ multiplex PCR, while the TCRdb copy is restricted to in-frame clones and leaves out a portion. Of 2 million to 2.5 million clones listed, around 95% are singletons. The sample comes from a study of shared clonotypes between healthy human individuals. CD4+ cell separation produced CD45RA+ naive and CD45RA-negative memory subsets.

V gene TRBV7-2 combines with J gene TRBJ1-1, with 8 nucleotides matching TRBD1. The receptor was isolated from a young man in good health. The sequencing sample was made of naive CD4+ T cells sorted from blood. Subset denoted: CD45RA+ positively selected. The chain's CDR3 is CASSLFQGANTEAFF. CDR3 sequence (DNA): TGTGCCAGCAGCTTATTTCAGGGGGCGAACACTGAAGCTTTCTTT.